A selection of T cell receptor beta chains follows, all from one sample in a study of blood T cell repertoires in COVID-19. The protocol was immunoSEQ multiplex PCR, while the TCRdb copy is restricted to in-frame clones and leaves out a portion. Of 240,000 or so clones listed, about 73% were seen once; the top ten hold about 3.5%. Sequencing input: peripheral blood. These TCRs come from an elderly woman with acute or convalescent COVID-19. The conserved cysteine and the conserved F or W are not part of the CDR3 here.

V gene,J gene,CDR3 protein
TRBV6-5,TRBJ1-2,ASSQSVTVNYGYT
TRBV5-1,TRBJ2-7,ASSLEQGGYEQY
TRBV5-1,TRBJ2-7,ASSPPLDNSYEQY
TRBV28,TRBJ1-5,ASATWTENQPQH
TRBV4-3,TRBJ1-1,ASSQRSRGGNTEAF
TRBV6-6,TRBJ1-4,ASGSPGVEKLF
TRBV6-1,TRBJ2-7,ASSDQQGTYEQY
TRBV5-1,TRBJ1-2,ASSFLGQGRNGYT
TRBV6-5,TRBJ1-1,ASSYRGYTEAF
TRBV5-5,TRBJ2-4,ASSFSSGASKNIQY
TRBV11-2,TRBJ2-4,ASSLGGAGVAQY
TRBV3-1/TRBV3-2,TRBJ2-7,ASSLTRTSGKEQY
TRBV14,TRBJ2-7,ASSQGETAIYEQY
TRBV7-9,TRBJ1-4,ASSLGTAEKLF
TRBV7-5,TRBJ2-3,ARSLEQELTDTQY
TRBV19,TRBJ1-2,ASSNRQEVDYT
TRBV5-1,TRBJ2-7,ASSIGAGTGSGYEQY
TRBV2,TRBJ2-7,ASSEALTSGSTEQY
TRBV7-2,TRBJ2-7,ASSLLQGGAYEQY
TRBV2,TRBJ1-2,ARTQLTGRVGYT
TRBV9,TRBJ1-6,ASSVARTGGFGGSPLH
TRBV10-3,TRBJ1-1,AISNSVWDLNTEAF
TRBV28,TRBJ1-6,ASSPSQGSNSPLH
TRBV3-1/TRBV3-2,TRBJ2-5,ASTSSGLAGETQY
TRBV7-9,TRBJ1-2,ASSLETGSTVLSGYT
TRBV21-1,TRBJ2-2,ASSKVGTSGGTGELF
TRBV2,TRBJ2-5,AIGQVQETQY